Sequencing of this T cell receptor beta chain was carried out in a study of blood T cells in healthy people across ages. Germline trimming cut 7 bases from V and 11 bases from J; bases unmatched to any gene: 15. This CDR3 region has 13 residues. CDR1 is SQVTM, CDR2 ANQGSEA, per germline. General study findings and limits: The lack of PBMC sorting stopped any conclusive naive versus antigen-experienced comparison.

This clonotype was seen only a few times. Its specificity is not known. A J-beta primer mix and a sample-barcoded 5' primer were used in a second PCR of roughly 6 to 12 cycles. TCRdb re-analysed the 5' RACE reads in MiXCR, keeping a single row per CDR3 protein. In the table there are some 1.5 million distinct CDR3 sequences, approximately 28% of which are singletons. This clonotype originated in a woman aged 25 to 39 in good health. The chain is built from TRBV29-1 and TRBJ2-5; 8 bases are a match to TRBD1. Sample: blood. The CDR3 region is CSASGTGGDEQYF. The CDR3 coding sequence is TGCAGCGCCTCCGGGACAGGAGGCGATGAGCAGTACTTC.